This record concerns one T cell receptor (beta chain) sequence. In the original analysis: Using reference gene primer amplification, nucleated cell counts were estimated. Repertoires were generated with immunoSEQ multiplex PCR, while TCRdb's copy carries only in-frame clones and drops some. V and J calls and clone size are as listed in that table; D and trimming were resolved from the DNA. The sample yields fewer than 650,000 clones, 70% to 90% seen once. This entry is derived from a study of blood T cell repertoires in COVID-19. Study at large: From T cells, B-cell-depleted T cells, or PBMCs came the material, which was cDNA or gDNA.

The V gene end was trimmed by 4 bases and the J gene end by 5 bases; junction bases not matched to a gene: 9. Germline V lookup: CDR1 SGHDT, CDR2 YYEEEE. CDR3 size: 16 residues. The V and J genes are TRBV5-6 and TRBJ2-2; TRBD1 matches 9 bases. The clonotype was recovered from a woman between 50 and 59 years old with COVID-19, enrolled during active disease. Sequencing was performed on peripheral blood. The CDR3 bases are TGTGCCAGCAGCGACGACTGGACAGGGGAGACCGGGGAGCTGTTTTTT. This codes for CASSDDWTGETGELFF.